The 9 T cell receptor beta chains below all came from one sample that was sequenced in a study of lymphopenia after photon versus proton radiotherapy. Only in-frame clones appear in the TCRdb table, and some are missing; sequencing was by immunoSEQ multiplex PCR. The sample has around 29,000 clones; around nine tenths are singletons. The starting material was peripheral blood, obtained from a patient treated with proton-based radiotherapy. These receptors all come from a woman aged 55-70 years with cholangiocarcinoma. Some clones in this sample may be carry-over from other donors' samples.

The rearrangement uses TRBV7-2 and TRBJ2-1; D ambiguous. V shed 1 base and J shed 6 bases, with 16 bases lying between them. The CDR3 covers 16 residues. Germline V lookup: CDR1 SGHTA, CDR2 FQGNSA. In nucleotides, the CDR3 is TGTGCCAGCAGCTTAGGAGGCGGCCGGGCTCCCAATGAGCAGTTCTTC. Amino acid sequence: CASSLGGGRAPNEQFF.

The rearrangement uses TRBV9 and TRBJ2-6, with TRBD1 identical over 7 bases. The J segment lost 0 bases and the V segment lost 5 bases, leaving 5 bases of the junction unmatched. Germline CDR1 reads SGDLS; CDR2 reads YYNGEE. The CDR3 contains 16 residues. CDR3 protein: CASSDRDRSGANVLTF. CDR3 bases: TGTGCCAGCAGTGACAGGGACCGCTCTGGGGCCAACGTCCTGACTTTC.

The chain's CDR3 is CASSLSYGYTF. In nucleotides, the CDR3 is TGTGCCAGCAGCTTGTCCTATGGCTACACCTTC. The chain has TRBV5-6 and TRBJ1-2; D not certain. CDR1 is SGHDT and CDR2 is YYEEEE in the germline V gene. The CDR3 runs 11 residues. Trimming removed 1 base from V and 4 bases from J, with 2 bases in between.

This sequence joins TRBV7-2 and TRBJ1-4, with D perhaps TRBD1 (5 bases). Deletions cut 6 bases from V and 7 bases from J, with 18 bases between. The CDR3 extends over 15 amino acids. Germline CDR1 reads SGHTA; CDR2 reads FQGNSA. The CDR3 protein is CASSLGWGGAEKLFF. The CDR3 nucleotides are TGTGCCAGCAGTCTCGGGTGGGGAGGGGCTGAAAAACTGTTTTTT.

The chain links TRBV11-2 to TRBJ1-5, with 10 bases identical to TRBD1. The CDR3 has 18 residues. V lost 4 bases and J lost 0; bases outside the gene matches: 9. Germline V gene data show CDR1 as SGHAT and CDR2 as FQNNGV. CDR3 in amino acids: CASSSWGQGNHSNQPQHF. CDR3 in DNA: TGTGCCAGCAGCTCCTGGGGACAGGGGAATCATAGCAATCAGCCCCAGCATTTT.

This clone was found a few times. V usage is TRBV6-1 and J usage is TRBJ1-3; tentatively, D is TRBD1 (5 bases). The germline CDR1 and CDR2 sequences are MNHNS and SASEGT. The CDR3 is made up of 13 amino acids. The V and J ends lost 5 bases and 11 bases respectively, with 16 bases between them. The CDR3 sequence is CASSHRPKGAIYF. The CDR3 DNA sequence: TGTGCCAGCAGTCACCGCCCAAAAGGGGCCATATATTTT.

This chain links TRBV7-6 with TRBJ1-2; D is undetermined. In germline, CDR1 is SGHVS, CDR2 FNYEAQ. The CDR3 has 14 residues. V lost 2 bases, J lost 7 bases, and 14 bases lay in between. As DNA, the CDR3 is TGTGCCAGCAGCTTAATCCCCGGGGAGAGTGGCTACACCTTC. This translates into CASSLIPGESGYTF.

This clone has just one count. The chain joins TRBV5-8 to TRBJ2-1, with 9 bases that match TRBD1. CDR3 size: 15 residues. CDR1 is SGHTS and CDR2 is YDEGEE in the germline V gene. Trimming removed 5 bases from V and 6 bases from J; junction bases left unmatched: 9. CDR3: CASSSDRGMSNEQFF. The DNA of the CDR3 is TGTGCCAGCAGTTCCGACAGGGGGATGTCCAATGAGCAGTTCTTC.

In its sample, this clone was seen once. The V gene is TRBV15, the J gene TRBJ2-7, with 12 bases matching TRBD2. CDR1 and CDR2 from the germline V gene are LNHNV and YYDKDF (reference sequence). This CDR3 contains 15 residues. With 1 base clipped from V and 4 bases from J, the junction kept 2 bases outside the gene matches. CDR3 sequence reads: CATSRGTSGKYEQYF. In DNA, the CDR3 is TGTGCCACCAGCAGAGGGACTAGCGGGAAATACGAGCAGTACTTC.